The clone carrying this T cell receptor (beta chain) was observed many times. This record belongs to a study of T cells in Graves' hyperthyroidism and ophthalmopathy. The CDR3 is 15 residues long. Germline V gene data show CDR1 as SNHLY and CDR2 as FYNNEI. V was pared by 0 bases and J by 7 bases, with 10 bases between. Newly diagnosed hyperthyroidism patients aged 18 to 65 years had disease lasting under 2 months. Exclusion of a patient resulted from uncontrolled infection, other autoimmune disease, pregnancy or lactation. The authors took PBMCs from 8 to 10 ml fresh peripheral blood. RNA transcripts were the template for amplifying TCR beta CDR3 regions. The HTBI primer set served for first-round RT-PCR of the TCR CDR3. TCRdb independently ran MiXCR on the multiplex PCR reads; one entry per CDR3 protein. The sample includes about 770,000 distinct CDR3 sequences, approximately 18% of them seen just once.

The source material was blood. The chain carries TRBV2 and TRBJ1-6; D gene ambiguous. The receptor was derived from a woman aged 50 to 65 with Graves' hyperthyroidism that later progressed to Graves' ophthalmopathy. CDR3 DNA sequence: TGTGCCAGCAGTGAAGCTGACCCCTGGAATTCACCCCTCCACTTT. Its translation: CASSEADPWNSPLHF.